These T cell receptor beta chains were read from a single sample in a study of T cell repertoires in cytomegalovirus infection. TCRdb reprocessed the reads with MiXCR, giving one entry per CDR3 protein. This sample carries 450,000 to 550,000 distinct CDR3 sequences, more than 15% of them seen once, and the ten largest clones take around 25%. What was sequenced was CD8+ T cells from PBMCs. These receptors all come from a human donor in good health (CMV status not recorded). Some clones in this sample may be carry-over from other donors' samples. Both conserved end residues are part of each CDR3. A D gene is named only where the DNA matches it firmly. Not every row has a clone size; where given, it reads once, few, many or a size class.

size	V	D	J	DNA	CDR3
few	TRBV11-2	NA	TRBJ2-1	TGTGCCAGCAGCTTAGATTTGTCCGACTCCTACAATGAGCAGTTCTTC	CASSLDLSDSYNEQFF
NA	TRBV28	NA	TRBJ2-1	TGTGCCAGCAGTTCCCCCATAGGATACTACAATGAGCAGTTCTTC	CASSSPIGYYNEQFF
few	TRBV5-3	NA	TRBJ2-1	TGTGCCAGCAGCTATCCGGGTCAGAACAATGAGCAGTTCTTC	CASSYPGQNNEQFF
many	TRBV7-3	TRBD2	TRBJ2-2	TGTGCCAGCAGCCAGACTAGCGGGGGTACCGGGGAGCTGTTTTTT	CASSQTSGGTGELFF
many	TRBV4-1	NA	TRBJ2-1	TGCGCCTTCGGGTCCGACAATGAGCAGTTCTTC	CAFGSDNEQFF
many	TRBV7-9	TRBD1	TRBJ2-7	TGTGCCAGCAGCTCCTCCCAAGACAGGGACTACGAGCAGTACTTC	CASSSSQDRDYEQYF
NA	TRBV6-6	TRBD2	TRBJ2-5	TGTGCCAGCAGCCACCGAGCGGGGGGCGGAGAGACCCAGTACTTC	CASSHRAGGGETQYF
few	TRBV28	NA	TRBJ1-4	TGTGCCAGCAGTTTCATCACAACTAATGAAAAACTGTTTTTT	CASSFITTNEKLFF
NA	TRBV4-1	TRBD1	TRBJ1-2	TGCGCCAGCAGCCAAGGACAGGGATCCTCCTATGGCTACACCTTC	CASSQGQGSSYGYTF
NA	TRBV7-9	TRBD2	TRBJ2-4	TGTGCCAGCAGCTTAAGTGGTAAAGGGACTAGGGGGACCAAAAACATTCAGTACTTC	CASSLSGKGTRGTKNIQYF
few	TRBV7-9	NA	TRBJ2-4	TGTGCCAGCAGCAGCCGGGACCCAGGATCCAAAAACATTCAGTACTTC	CASSSRDPGSKNIQYF
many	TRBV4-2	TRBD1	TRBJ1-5	TGTGCCAGCAGCCAAGAGACAGGGGTTCAGCCCCAGCATTTT	CASSQETGVQPQHF
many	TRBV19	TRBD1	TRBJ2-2	TGTGCCAGTATCTCCGGGACAGGGGTAACCGGGGAGCTGTTTTTT	CASISGTGVTGELFF
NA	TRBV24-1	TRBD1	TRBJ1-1	TGTGCCACCAGTGACAGGGGGGTGAACACTGAAGCTTTCTTT	CATSDRGVNTEAFF
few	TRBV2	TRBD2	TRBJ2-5	TGTGCCAGCAGTGAACGGCTAGCGGGGGAGCAAGAGACCCAGTACTTC	CASSERLAGEQETQYF
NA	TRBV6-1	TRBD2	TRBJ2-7	TGTGCCAGCAGTTACAGCGGGAGGCCCTACGAGCAGTACTTC	CASSYSGRPYEQYF
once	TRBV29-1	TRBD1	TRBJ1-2	TGCAGCGTTGGAGAGTGGGGCCAGGGGGCTAGCGGGAGCTATGGCTACACCTTC	CSVGEWGQGASGSYGYTF
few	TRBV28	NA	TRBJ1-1	TGTGCCAGCAGTTCGCCTAGGGACCGGCCGAACACTGAAGCTTTCTTT	CASSSPRDRPNTEAFF
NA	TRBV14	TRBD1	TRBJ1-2	TGTGCCAGCAGCCCGGGGACAGGGACACTCTATGGCTACACCTTC	CASSPGTGTLYGYTF
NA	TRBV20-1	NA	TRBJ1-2	TGCAGTGCTAGAGATAGAGGGAGATCTAACTATGGCTACACCTTC	CSARDRGRSNYGYTF
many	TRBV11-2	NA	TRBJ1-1	TGTGCCAGCAGCTTAGGGGGGGGGGTCAACACTGAAGCTTTCTTT	CASSLGGGVNTEAFF
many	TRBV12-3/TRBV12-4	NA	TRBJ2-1	TGTGCCAGCAGTTTAGTGGTTGAGCAGTTCTTC	CASSLVVEQFF
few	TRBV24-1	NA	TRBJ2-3	TGTGCCACCAGTGATCGGCGAACTAGCACAGATACGCAGTATTTT	CATSDRRTSTDTQYF
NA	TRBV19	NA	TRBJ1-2	TGTGCCAGTAGTATCCAGGGAAGGAGTGGCTACACCTTC	CASSIQGRSGYTF
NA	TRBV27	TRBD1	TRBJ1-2	TGTGCCAGCAGTCCATACTCAGTACAGGGGGGCAACTATGGCTACACCTTC	CASSPYSVQGGNYGYTF
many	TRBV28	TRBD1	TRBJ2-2	TGTGCCAGCAGGACCGGGACAGGGGGGACCGGGGAGCTGTTTTTT	CASRTGTGGTGELFF
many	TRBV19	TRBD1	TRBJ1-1	TGTGCCAGTACCTTAATGGGACAGGGGAGCACTGAAGCTTTCTTT	CASTLMGQGSTEAFF
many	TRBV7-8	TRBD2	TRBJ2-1	TGTGCCAGCAGCGCTCGACTAGCGGGAAACTCCTACAATGAGCAGTTCTTC	CASSARLAGNSYNEQFF
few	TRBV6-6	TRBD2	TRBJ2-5	TGTGCCAGCAGTTACTCGGCTAGCGGGAGTGCAGAAGAGACCCAGTACTTC	CASSYSASGSAEETQYF
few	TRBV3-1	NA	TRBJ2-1	TGTGCCAGCAGCCAAGCTATCGGCAGGGGATTGGGCAATGAGCAGTTCTTC	CASSQAIGRGLGNEQFF
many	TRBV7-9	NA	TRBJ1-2	TGTGCCAGCAGCACAACCGGGACACTGACTAATGGCTACACCTTC	CASSTTGTLTNGYTF
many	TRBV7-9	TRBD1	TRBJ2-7	TGTGCCAGCAGCTTAGCACCGGACAGGGCGTACTTC	CASSLAPDRAYF
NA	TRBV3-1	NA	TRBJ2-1	TGTGCCAGCAGCTCCAGCCCGAGCTCCTACAATGAGCAGTTCTTC	CASSSSPSSYNEQFF
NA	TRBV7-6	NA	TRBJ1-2	TGTGCCAGCAGCTTAGATATCCAGAACTATGGCTACACCTTC	CASSLDIQNYGYTF
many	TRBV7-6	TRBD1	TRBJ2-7	TGTGCCAGCAGCTTAGCCCCACAGGGGCTAGACGACGAGCAGTACTTC	CASSLAPQGLDDEQYF
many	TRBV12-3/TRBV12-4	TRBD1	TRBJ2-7	TGTGCCAGCAGTGGACAGGGTAGGTCGTACGAGCAGTACTTC	CASSGQGRSYEQYF
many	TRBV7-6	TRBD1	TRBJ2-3	TGTGCCAGCAGCTTAGATTTGGGACAGACCACAGATACGCAGTATTTT	CASSLDLGQTTDTQYF
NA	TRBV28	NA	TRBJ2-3	TGTGCCAGCAGCCCAAACAGGGCTAAAGCGCAGTATTTT	CASSPNRAKAQYF
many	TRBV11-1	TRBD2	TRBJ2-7	TGTGCCAGCAGCTCCTCAGCGGGAGCCTACGAGCAGTACTTC	CASSSSAGAYEQYF
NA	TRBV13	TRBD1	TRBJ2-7	TGTGCCAGCAGCGCCCGACAGGGGGCTTCTAACGAGCAGTACTTC	CASSARQGASNEQYF
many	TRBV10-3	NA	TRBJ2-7	TGTGCCATCAGCAATCGGGGCCTCGTCTACGAGCAGTACTTC	CAISNRGLVYEQYF
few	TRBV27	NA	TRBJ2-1	TGTGCCAGCAGCGATGGGGGGCCGGGGGCCTACAATGAGCAGTTCTTC	CASSDGGPGAYNEQFF
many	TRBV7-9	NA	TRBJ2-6	TGTGCCAGCAGCTCACCTCAGGGATTTGGGGCCAACGTCCTGACTTTC	CASSSPQGFGANVLTF
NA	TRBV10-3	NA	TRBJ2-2	TGTGCCACCAAAGGTCCGAACACCGGGGAGCTGTTTTTT	CATKGPNTGELFF
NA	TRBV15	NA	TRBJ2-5	TGTGCCACCCGACAGCCACCCGACCCATCAGGGACCCAGTACTTC	CATRQPPDPSGTQYF
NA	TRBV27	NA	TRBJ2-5	TGTGCCAGCAGTTTATCTTCCAGTCAGAGGTCCCAGTACTTC	CASSLSSSQRSQYF
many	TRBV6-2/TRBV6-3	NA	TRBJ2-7	TGTGCCAGCAGTTATCTCGCCGGGCGCAAGGTCTACGAGCAGTACTTC	CASSYLAGRKVYEQYF
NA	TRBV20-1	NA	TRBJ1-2	TGCAGTACACCGACCCCGAGGGGCGCTTACTATGGCTACACCTTC	CSTPTPRGAYYGYTF
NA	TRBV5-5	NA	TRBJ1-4	TGTGCCAGCAGCTTGTCCAGGGGCCTTTATAATGAAAAACTGTTTTTT	CASSLSRGLYNEKLFF
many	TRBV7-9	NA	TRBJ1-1	TGTGCCAGCAGCCATCCCCGAGCCGGAACTGAAGCTTTCTTT	CASSHPRAGTEAFF
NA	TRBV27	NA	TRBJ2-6	TGTGCCAGCAGTTTATCAGGGGGACAGGCCAACGTCCTGACTTTC	CASSLSGGQANVLTF
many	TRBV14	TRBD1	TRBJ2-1	TGTGCCAGCAGCCAGGACCGATACAGGGGTTTGGCCTACAATGAGCAGTTCTTC	CASSQDRYRGLAYNEQFF